A selection of T cell receptor beta chains follows, all from one sample in a study of patients and donors after allogeneic stem cell transplantation. Using its own MiXCR run on the RT-PCR reads, TCRdb lists one record per CDR3 protein. The data contain 200,000 to 250,000 distinct CDR3 sequences, around two fifths of them singletons. Sequences were obtained from blood, either unsorted or a sorted T cell fraction (not recorded which). These receptors were obtained from a human donor who was either an allogeneic HSCT recipient or a stem cell or donor lymphocyte infusion donor (not recorded which). It is not recorded whose cells these are; they may come from a transplant donor. The CDR3 runs from the conserved cysteine through the conserved F or W. Each record gives: CDR3 length, J gene, D gene, V gene, clone size, CDR3 protein, CDR3 DNA. D genes are given only for firm matches. The size entry is marked missing in some rows and otherwise reads once, few, many or a size class.

>14|TRBJ2-3|NA|TRBV9|few
CASSVAPSTDTQYF
TGTGCCAGCAGCGTAGCCCCTAGCACAGATACGCAGTATTTT
>18|TRBJ1-5|NA|TRBV28|NA
CASSLPLLGLGGNQPQHF
TGTGCCAGCAGTTTGCCCCTTTTGGGGCTGGGGGGCAATCAGCCCCAGCATTTT
>12|TRBJ2-3|NA|TRBV10-2|few
CASSESPNTQYF
TGCGCCAGCAGTGAGTCGCCCAATACGCAGTATTTT
>11|TRBJ1-1|NA|TRBV29-1|NA
CSATDYTEAFF
TGCAGCGCTACTGACTACACTGAAGCTTTCTTT
>14|TRBJ2-5|NA|TRBV2|NA
CASCSRPGHLPWYF
TGTGCCAGCTGCTCACGTCCGGGACACCTCCCCTGGTACTTC
>14|TRBJ1-2|TRBD1|TRBV29-1|few
CSGLGTGVGDGYTF
TGCAGCGGATTGGGGACAGGGGTAGGCGATGGCTACACCTTC
>18|TRBJ2-3|TRBD2|TRBV9|NA
CASSTRLRLAGVPDTQYF
TGTGCCAGCAGCACCCGACTTCGTCTAGCGGGGGTACCAGATACGCAGTATTTT
>14|TRBJ1-2|NA|TRBV25-1|many
CASSWSGKNYGYTF
TGTGCCAGCAGTTGGTCCGGGAAGAACTATGGCTACACCTTC
>12|TRBJ2-5|TRBD1|TRBV5-6|NA
CASSGDRETQYF
TGTGCCAGCAGCGGGGACAGGGAGACCCAGTACTTC
>17|TRBJ1-1|NA|TRBV27|NA
CASSLTFSLALNTEAFF
TGTGCCAGCAGTTTGACATTCAGCCTGGCTCTGAACACTGAAGCTTTCTTT
>18|TRBJ1-5|NA|TRBV18|once
CASSPVFHSAASNQPQHF
TGTGCCAGCTCACCCGTATTCCACTCTGCCGCTAGCAATCAGCCCCAGCATTTT
>14|TRBJ2-7|TRBD1|TRBV7-3|once
CASSLGTGFDEQYF
TGTGCCAGCAGCTTAGGGACAGGGTTCGACGAGCAGTACTTC
>15|TRBJ1-1|NA|TRBV5-1|few
CASSLGRLSNTEAFF
TGCGCCAGCAGCTTGGGGAGGTTGTCGAACACTGAAGCTTTCTTT
>13|TRBJ1-1|NA|TRBV7-9|NA
CASSGRGNTEAFF
TGTGCCAGCAGCGGAAGGGGGAACACTGAAGCTTTCTTT
>15|TRBJ1-5|NA|TRBV3-1|few
CASSPGTSSNQPQHF
TGTGCCAGCAGTCCAGGGACATCTAGCAATCAGCCCCAGCATTTT
>15|TRBJ1-1|NA|TRBV14|NA
CASSQPGLGGTEAFF
TGTGCCAGCAGCCAACCGGGCCTCGGGGGCACTGAAGCTTTCTTT
>16|TRBJ2-5|TRBD1|TRBV24-1|few
CATSDLTGGGRETQYF
TGTGCCACCAGTGATTTGACAGGGGGCGGCAGGGAGACCCAGTACTTC
>15|TRBJ1-2|NA|TRBV29-1|many
CSVEAWGQGTDGYTF
TGCAGCGTTGAAGCCTGGGGCCAGGGAACCGACGGCTACACCTTC
>14|TRBJ1-4|NA|TRBV28|few
CASSPYRVGEKLFF
TGTGCCAGCAGTCCCTACAGGGTCGGGGAAAAACTGTTTTTT
>13|TRBJ1-6|NA|TRBV3-1|NA
CASSPPGNSPLHF
TGTGCCAGCAGCCCCCCCGGGAATTCACCCCTCCACTTT
>15|TRBJ2-3|NA|TRBV6-6|few
CASSYDRDYTDTQYF
TGTGCCAGCAGTTACGACAGGGACTACACAGATACGCAGTATTTT
>14|TRBJ1-4|NA|TRBV4-1|NA
CASSQVYRREKLFF
TGCGCCAGCAGCCAAGTTTATCGACGGGAAAAACTGTTTTTT
>19|TRBJ2-2|NA|TRBV7-8|NA
CASSLGILGGGKNTGELFF
TGTGCCAGCAGCTTAGGAATTCTCGGCGGGGGCAAGAACACCGGGGAGCTGTTTTTT
>12|TRBJ2-7|TRBD2|TRBV19|NA
CATGGGADEQYF
TGTGCCACCGGCGGGGGGGCGGACGAGCAGTACTTC